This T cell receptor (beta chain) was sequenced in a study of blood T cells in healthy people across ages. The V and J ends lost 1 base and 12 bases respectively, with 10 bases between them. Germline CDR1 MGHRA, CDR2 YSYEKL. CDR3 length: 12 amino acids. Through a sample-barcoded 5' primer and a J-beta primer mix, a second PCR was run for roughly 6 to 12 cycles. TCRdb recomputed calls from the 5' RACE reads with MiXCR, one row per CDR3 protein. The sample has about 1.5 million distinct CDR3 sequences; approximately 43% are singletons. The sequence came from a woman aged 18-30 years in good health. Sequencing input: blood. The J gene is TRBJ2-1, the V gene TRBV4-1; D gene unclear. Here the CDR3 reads CASSQGGPWQFF. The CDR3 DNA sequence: TGCGCCAGCAGCCAAGGTGGACCTTGGCAGTTCTTC.